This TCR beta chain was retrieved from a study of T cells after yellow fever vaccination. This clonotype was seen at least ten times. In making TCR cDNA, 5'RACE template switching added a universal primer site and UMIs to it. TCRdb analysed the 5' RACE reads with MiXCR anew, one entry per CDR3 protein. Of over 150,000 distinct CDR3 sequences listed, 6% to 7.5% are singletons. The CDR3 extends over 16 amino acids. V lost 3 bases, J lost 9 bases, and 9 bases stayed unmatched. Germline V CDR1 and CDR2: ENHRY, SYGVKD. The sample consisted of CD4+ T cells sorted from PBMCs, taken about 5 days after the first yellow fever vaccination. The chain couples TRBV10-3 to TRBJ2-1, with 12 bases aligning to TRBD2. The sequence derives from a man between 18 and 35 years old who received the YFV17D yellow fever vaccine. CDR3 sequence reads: CAISDNRLAGAVEQFF. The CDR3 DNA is TGTGCCATCAGTGATAACAGACTAGCGGGGGCGGTTGAGCAGTTCTTC.